This is a list of T cell receptor beta chains from one sample in a study of cytomegalovirus exposure and HLA in healthy donors. Sequenced by immunoSEQ multiplex PCR; TCRdb stores in-frame clones only, minus some. The sample lists 140,000 to 150,000 clones, about four fifths occurring once. The sample comprised PBMCs. These receptors came from a woman aged 18-35 years in good health and CMV-seropositive. Each CDR3 is given with its conserved first and last residue. D genes are given only for firm matches. Size values are once, few and many counts, or a class for expanded clones, and some rows have none.

J: TRBJ1-6
V: TRBV29-1
size: .
D: TRBD1
DNA: TGCAGCGTTGCGGACAGGGGTTCACCCCTCCACTTT
CDR3: CSVADRGSPLHF

J: TRBJ2-3
V: TRBV19
size: .
D: .
DNA: TGTGCCAGTAGTGCGAGGACTCCAGGCACAGATACGCAGTATTTT
CDR3: CASSARTPGTDTQYF

J: TRBJ2-7
V: TRBV29-1
size: .
D: TRBD1
DNA: TGCAGCGTTGAAGGGACAGGGGGGTCCTACGAGCAGTACTTC
CDR3: CSVEGTGGSYEQYF

J: TRBJ2-7
V: TRBV4-2
size: many
D: TRBD2
DNA: TGTGCCAGCAGCCAAGAGACTAGCGGCTCCTACGAGCAGTACTTC
CDR3: CASSQETSGSYEQYF

J: TRBJ2-1
V: TRBV28
size: .
D: TRBD1
DNA: TGTGCCAGCAGTATTGGACAGGGCCGGGACTACAATGAGCAGTTCTTC
CDR3: CASSIGQGRDYNEQFF

J: TRBJ2-3
V: TRBV7-9
size: .
D: TRBD1
DNA: TGTGCCAGCAGCCCAGGACAGGGCACAGATACGCAGTATTTT
CDR3: CASSPGQGTDTQYF

J: TRBJ1-5
V: TRBV7-2
size: .
D: .
DNA: TGTGCCAGCAGCCACGGGGGGGCTGATCAGCCCCAGCATTTT
CDR3: CASSHGGADQPQHF

J: TRBJ2-3
V: TRBV6-1
size: few
D: TRBD2
DNA: TGTGCCAGCAAGCGGGGGGCCACAGATACGCAGTATTTT
CDR3: CASKRGATDTQYF

J: TRBJ1-1
V: TRBV27
size: .
D: .
DNA: TGTGCCAGCAGTCTTGAGGCCGCCTCGGTCACTGAAGCTTTCTTT
CDR3: CASSLEAASVTEAFF

J: TRBJ1-4
V: TRBV6-1
size: few
D: TRBD1
DNA: TGTGCCAGCAGCCCGACAGGGGCTAATGAAAAACTGTTTTTT
CDR3: CASSPTGANEKLFF

J: TRBJ2-7
V: TRBV10-3
size: .
D: .
DNA: TGTGCCATCAGTGAGTCGGAGGAGTCCTACGAGCAGTACTTC
CDR3: CAISESEESYEQYF

J: TRBJ2-1
V: TRBV10-3
size: .
D: TRBD1
DNA: TGTGCCATCCAAGACAGGGGCTACAATGAGCAGTTCTTC
CDR3: CAIQDRGYNEQFF

J: TRBJ1-2
V: TRBV28
size: .
D: .
DNA: TGTGCCAGCAGTTTCGGGGGATACTATGTCTACACCTTC
CDR3: CASSFGGYYVYTF

J: TRBJ1-2
V: TRBV7-8
size: .
D: .
DNA: TGTGCCAGCAGCTCCTCAAAGAGGGACTATGGCTACACCTTC
CDR3: CASSSSKRDYGYTF

J: TRBJ1-5
V: TRBV7-9
size: .
D: .
DNA: TGTTCCAGCAGCTCCGCGGTTGTGGGAGTGGGTCAGCCCCAGCATTTT
CDR3: CSSSSAVVGVGQPQHF

J: TRBJ1-5
V: TRBV6-1
size: .
D: .
DNA: TGTGCCAGCAGGCGAAATAGCAATCAGCCCCAGCATTTT
CDR3: CASRRNSNQPQHF

J: TRBJ1-1
V: TRBV29-1
size: .
D: TRBD1
DNA: TGCAGCGTCCGACAGGGGGCCACTGAAGCTTTCTTT
CDR3: CSVRQGATEAFF

J: TRBJ2-1
V: TRBV19
size: .
D: TRBD2
DNA: TGTGCCAGTACGAGCGGGGGGAATTACAATGAGCAGTTCTTC
CDR3: CASTSGGNYNEQFF

J: TRBJ2-6
V: TRBV30
size: .
D: .
DNA: TGTGCCTGGAGTCCAGGGGTTGGGGCCAACGTCCTGACTTTC
CDR3: CAWSPGVGANVLTF

J: TRBJ2-5
V: TRBV19
size: .
D: TRBD2
DNA: TGTGCCAGTAGTATACTCGGTAGCGGGGGGCCCCCCCCGACCCAGTACTTC
CDR3: CASSILGSGGPPPTQYF

J: TRBJ2-1
V: TRBV6-5
size: once
D: TRBD2
DNA: TGTGCCAGCAGTTCGAGCGGGGGGGTACAAATTGAGCAGTTCTTC
CDR3: CASSSSGGVQIEQFF

J: TRBJ2-7
V: TRBV5-8
size: .
D: .
DNA: TGTGCCAGCAGCTTGAGGGGCCGGTCCACCTACGAGCAGTACTTC
CDR3: CASSLRGRSTYEQYF

J: TRBJ1-6
V: TRBV9
size: .
D: .
DNA: TGTGCCAGCAACGGGGGTGGTGATTCACCCCTCCACTTT
CDR3: CASNGGGDSPLHF

J: TRBJ1-3
V: TRBV29-1
size: .
D: .
DNA: TGCAGCGCCGCCGACAGGAGAGGAAACACCATATATTTT
CDR3: CSAADRRGNTIYF

J: TRBJ2-5
V: TRBV5-1
size: once
D: TRBD2
DNA: TGCGCCAGCAGCCCGCCCAGCGGGGGGCAAGAGACCCAGTACTTC
CDR3: CASSPPSGGQETQYF